Shown below are 11 T cell receptor beta chains from a single sample sequenced in a study of CXCR3-negative and CXCR3-positive naive CD8 T cells (dated by TCRdb to the late 2010s). Study-wide findings and limitations: TRB CDR3s from CXCR3-positive naive cells showed higher hydrophobicity (lower Kidera factor 4), lower energy, and higher strength and volume indices than CXCR3-negative naive cells.

The antigens these receptors bind are not known. Sequenced on a NextSeq 550. The Human TCR Profiling Kit (MiLaboratory) was used to prepare UMI-labeled 5' RACE TRB cDNA libraries. Through TCRdb reprocessing, the reads give one entry per CDR3 protein sequence; DNA is omitted. The sample table records some 110,000 distinct CDR3 sequences. The ten biggest clones cover more than 0.3% of the sample. The sequencing sample was made of naive CXCR3+ CD8+ T cells from blood. Reading the label with the study, this specimen's cell subset or site is: CD45RO-CCR7+CD27+CD95- naive CD8+ T cells expressing CXCR3 (TNR3+). These receptors were obtained from a human donor in good health. Some clones in this sample may be carry-over from other donors' samples.

The rearrangement links TRBV13 to TRBJ1-1; TCRdb calls TRBD1, which cannot be checked without DNA. This CDR3 has 15 residues. Germline V CDR1 and CDR2: PRHDT, FYEKMQ (reference sequence). The CDR3 loop is CASSVAVGGDTEAFF.

The chain recombines TRBV29-1 with TRBJ1-1. The CDR3 extends over 13 amino acids. Germline V CDR1 and CDR2: SQVTM, ANQGSEA. The CDR3 region is CSVTSAANTEAFF.

V is TRBV29-1 and J is TRBJ1-2; the TRBD1 assignment by TCRdb is unverifiable without DNA. The CDR3 runs to 11 residues. The germline gives CDR1 SQVTM, CDR2 ANQGSEA. The CDR3 region is CSAETGNGYTF.

The chain carries TRBV5-6 and TRBJ2-7. The CDR3 spans 12 residues. CDR1 is SGHDT and CDR2 is YYEEEE in the germline V gene. The CDR3: CASSVAIGEQYF.

V gene TRBV3-1 combines with J gene TRBJ1-1; the D gene TCRdb calls, TRBD1, cannot be checked with no DNA. The CDR3 consists of 16 residues. The germline V gene encodes CDR1 LGHDT and CDR2 YNNKEL (reference sequence). The CDR3 here is CASSQAAPWMNTEAFF. Combining the CDR3 with reference TRBV3-1 and TRBJ1-1 gives the whole variable domain DTAVSQTPKYLVTQMGNDKSIKCEQNLGHDTMYWYKQDSKKFLKIMFSYNNKELIINETVPNRFSPKSPDKAHLNLHINSLELGDSAVYFCASSQAAPWMNTEAFFGQGTRLTVV.

The rearrangement joins TRBV5-1 to TRBJ2-1; TCRdb names TRBD2, which stays unverified in the absence of DNA. The CDR3 is 15 amino acids. CDR1 and CDR2 from the germline V gene are SGHRS and YFSETQ. The CDR3 region is CASSSPRAGEGEQFF.

V is TRBV5-1 and J is TRBJ2-7. The CDR3 spans 12 residues. The germline gives CDR1 SGHRS, CDR2 YFSETQ. Here the CDR3 reads CASSDHGDEQYF.

The rearrangement uses TRBV13 and TRBJ2-7; TCRdb returns TRBD1, unconfirmable since there is no DNA. The V gene's germline CDR1 is PRHDT and CDR2 FYEKMQ (reference sequence). CDR3 length: 17 amino acids. CDR3 protein: CASSFSGARGQGDEQYF.

This rearrangement joins TRBV27 to TRBJ1-5. CDR1 and CDR2 from the germline V gene are MNHEY and SMNVEV (reference sequence). This CDR3 region has 13 residues. The CDR3 loop is CASSFGLRAPQHF.

The chain couples TRBV28 to TRBJ1-2; TCRdb's D call, TRBD1, is unchecked because there is no DNA. CDR3 length: 15 amino acids. Per the germline V gene, CDR1 is MDHEN and CDR2 is SYDVKM. The CDR3 spells CASSQRTTGPYGYTF.

V is TRBV9 and J is TRBJ2-1; there is no DNA to check the TCRdb D call of TRBD1. The germline CDR1 and CDR2 sequences are SGDLS and YYNGEE. The CDR3 sequence is 15 residues long. The CDR3 here is CASSAAGTAYNEQFF.